This TCR beta chain came from a study of cytomegalovirus exposure and HLA in healthy donors. In the case of this clone: What it binds is unknown.

Regarding the study as a whole: In a later analysis, several top co-occurrence clusters appeared linked to parvovirus B19, influenza, CMV and Epstein-Barr virus. Cytomegalovirus-associated TCR beta chains were listed, numbering over 150. Later, an analysis showed that TCR beta chains associated with HLA were more clonally expanded than others that were equally common.

From germline, CDR1 is MNHEY and CDR2 SVGAGI. This CDR3 is built from 11 residues. The germline V and J ends were trimmed by 5 bases and 9 bases, with 10 bases remaining between them. At collection, donors were nominally healthy, but unrecorded immune exposures were probable. Both 60 Vbeta primers and 13 Jbeta primers went into the PCR. Data came from immunoSEQ multiplex PCR; TCRdb stores just in-frame clones and leaves some out. The table has 95,000 to 150,000 clones, around 82% seen once. The genes are TRBV6-5 and TRBJ1-2; possible D gene TRBD1, 6 bases. This clonotype was obtained from a man in his forties or fifties in good health and CMV-seronegative. The sequenced sample was PBMCs. The CDR3 loop is CASSNRDRYTF. The CDR3 DNA reads TGTGCCAGCAGTAACAGGGACCGCTACACCTTC.